The 18 T cell receptor beta chains reported below all come from one sample, sequenced in a study of T cells in Graves' hyperthyroidism and ophthalmopathy. TCR beta CDR3 sequences were amplified from RNA transcripts. The HTBI set primed first-round TCR CDR3 RT-PCR. A single record per CDR3 protein comes from TCRdb applying MiXCR to the multiplex PCR reads. This repertoire shows fewer than 750,000 distinct CDR3 sequences, around 13% found once; its top ten account for around 12%. The source material was blood. All receptors derive from a woman between 45 and 65 years old with Graves' ophthalmopathy.

This clonotype was detected many times. The chain is built from TRBV7-9 and TRBJ2-3; 7 bases are a match to TRBD2. J was trimmed by 6 bases and V by 5 bases; bases with no gene match: 11. The germline V gene encodes CDR1 SEHNR and CDR2 FQNEAQ (reference sequence). This CDR3 has 15 amino acids. CDR3 coding DNA: TGTGCCAGCAGCCCACGGCGGGAGAGTTGGGATACGCAGTATTTT. This sequence encodes CASSPRRESWDTQYF.

This clonotype was picked up a small number of times. J is TRBJ1-3 and V is TRBV12-3 or TRBV12-4; D gene uncertain. V was trimmed by 7 bases and J by 10 bases, leaving 17 bases between them. The CDR3 consists of 13 residues. The CDR3 DNA reads as TGTGCCAGCACTCCCCCAGCGCAGCGTACCATATATTTT. Translating it yields CASTPPAQRTIYF.

The rearrangement joins TRBV5-1 to TRBJ2-7; D is ambiguous. CDR1 is SGHRS, CDR2 YFSETQ, per germline. The V gene lost 4 bases and the J gene lost 5 bases, with 13 bases spanning the gap. The CDR3 has 13 amino acids. The CDR3 sequence is CASSHGSIDEQYF. The CDR3 DNA is TGCGCCAGCAGCCACGGATCAATAGACGAGCAGTACTTC.

The rearrangement joins TRBV12-3 or TRBV12-4 to TRBJ2-7, with TRBD2 identical over 12 bases. The CDR3 sequence is 16 residues long. V shed 6 bases, J shed 0 bases, and the junction held 6 bases outside the gene matches. This chain's CDR3 is CASSPTSGSFSYEQYF. The CDR3 coding sequence is TGTGCCAGCAGCCCGACTAGCGGGAGTTTCTCCTACGAGCAGTACTTC.

There are many counts of this clonotype. The chain combines TRBV11-2 with TRBJ1-3, with D perhaps TRBD1 (6 bases). Germline CDR1 and CDR2: SGHAT and FQNNGV. This CDR3 is built from 16 residues. The V end lost 3 bases, the J end lost 7 bases, and 19 bases lay between the germline ends. DNA for the CDR3: TGTGCCAGCAGCTTGGGGTGGGGGCAGGGTCTCAACACCATATATTTT. It translates to CASSLGWGQGLNTIYF.

This clonotype appeared a few times. The rearrangement uses TRBV5-8 and TRBJ2-7, with no clear D. CDR3 length equals 15 residues. V gave up 2 bases and J gave up 0 bases, with 12 bases separating them. Germline V gene data show CDR1 as SGHTS and CDR2 as YDEGEE. CDR3 region: CASSFRHLISYEQYF. CDR3 DNA: TGTGCCAGCAGCTTCCGGCACCTAATCTCCTACGAGCAGTACTTC.

This clonotype was counted ten times or more. The gene calls are TRBV9 and TRBJ1-1; possibly TRBD1 for D (5 bases). V dropped 0 bases and J dropped 5 bases, with 8 bases sitting between them. In germline, CDR1 is SGDLS, CDR2 YYNGEE. The CDR3 extends over 13 amino acids. The CDR3 nucleotides are TGTGCCAGCAGCGTAGGGGGCCGGACTGAAGCTTTCTTT. Its translation is CASSVGGRTEAFF.

This clonotype was observed at least ten times. The chain's CDR3 is CASSLALAGEGGKNIQYF. The DNA for the CDR3 is TGTGCCAGCAGCTTAGCTCTCGCAGGGGAGGGAGGCAAAAACATTCAGTACTTC. This chain links TRBV11-3 with TRBJ2-4; D might be TRBD2 (7 bases). The V end lost 1 base, the J end lost 3 bases, and 19 bases lay between the germline ends. CDR3 length equals 18 residues. The V gene's germline CDR1 is SGHNT and CDR2 YENEEA. The entire variable domain, with the rest obtained from reference TRBV11-3 and TRBJ2-4, is as follows: EAGVVQSPRYKIIEKKQPVAFWCNPISGHNTLYWYLQNLGQGPELLIRYENEEAVDDSQLPKDRFSAERLKGVDSTLKIQPAELGDSAVYLCASSLALAGEGGKNIQYFGAGTRLSVL.

In this sample, this clonotype turned up many times. The chain joins TRBV7-9 to TRBJ1-4; 12 bases line up with TRBD1. Germline values: CDR1 SEHNR, CDR2 FQNEAQ (reference sequence). With 4 bases clipped from V and 7 bases from J, the junction kept 7 bases outside the gene matches. CDR3 length: 16 amino acids. This chain's CDR3 is CASSSPGTGGSEKLFF. The CDR3 nucleotides read TGTGCCAGCAGCTCCCCTGGGACAGGGGGCAGTGAAAAACTGTTTTTT.

In this sample, this clonotype turned up many times. The DNA for the CDR3 is TGTGCCAGCAGCTCACAGGGACTAGTCTTAGATACGCAGTATTTT. Its protein is CASSSQGLVLDTQYF. This chain links TRBV7-2 with TRBJ2-3; 8 bases map to TRBD2. The CDR3 runs to 15 residues. Losses at the gene ends were 4 bases for V and 5 bases for J; bases not matched to a gene: 8. The germline CDR1 and CDR2 sequences are SGHTA and FQGNSA.

In its sample, this clonotype was seen many times. The V and J genes are TRBV7-3 and TRBJ2-7; 8 bases align to TRBD2. V trimming: 5 bases; J trimming: 4 bases; junction bases outside the gene matches: 10. Germline-derived CDR1 and CDR2 are SGHTA and FQGTGA. The CDR3 consists of 15 residues. The CDR3 DNA reads TGTGCCAGCAGCCCAACTAGCGGAAGCGGGTACGAGCAGTACTTC. Encoded protein: CASSPTSGSGYEQYF. Combining the CDR3 with reference TRBV7-3 and TRBJ2-7 gives the whole variable domain GAGVSQTPSNKVTEKGKYVELRCDPISGHTALYWYRQSLGQGPEFLIYFQGTGAADDSGLPNDRFFAVRPEGSVSTLKIQRTERGDSAVYLCASSPTSGSGYEQYFGPGTRLTVT.

This clonotype was counted a few times. The chain uses TRBV20-1 and TRBJ2-3, with 14 bases aligning to TRBD2. Germline-derived CDR1 and CDR2 are DFQATT and SNEGSKA (reference sequence). The CDR3 is 17 amino acids. V was pared by 3 bases and J by 2 bases, with 7 bases of the junction left unmatched. This CDR3 is CSARDRLAGGDTDTQYF. The CDR3 DNA follows: TGCAGTGCTAGGGACCGACTAGCGGGAGGGGACACAGATACGCAGTATTTT.

V and J are TRBV12-3 or TRBV12-4 and TRBJ1-3; D not certain. Trimming stripped 2 bases from V and 0 bases from J, with 14 bases between. The CDR3 totals 17 residues. CDR3 protein: CASSLSGRVISGNTIYF. CDR3 DNA sequence: TGTGCCAGCAGTTTATCGGGCCGGGTAATCTCTGGAAACACCATATATTTT.

This clonotype was picked up many times. The rearrangement joins TRBV7-2 to TRBJ2-5; D may correspond to TRBD1 or TRBD2 (6 bases each). V was clipped by 5 bases and J by 3 bases, with 19 bases between them. The CDR3 runs to 16 residues. Germline CDR1 is SGHTA and CDR2 is FQGNSA. This CDR3 is CASSRRTGAPKETQYF. For the CDR3, the DNA is TGTGCCAGCAGCCGAAGGACGGGGGCACCCAAAGAGACCCAGTACTTC.

For this clonotype: At one end, the junction sequence differs from germline, possibly due to a read error. The gene calls are TRBV6-5 and TRBJ1-2, with D unresolved. CDR3 length: 17 residues. Germline lookup yields CDR1 MNHEY and CDR2 SVGAGI. The CDR3 coding sequence is TGTGCCAGCAGTTACTCAGGCCGGCGGATAGATAACTATGGCTGCACCTTC. Protein sequence: CASSYSGRRIDNYGCTF.

This clonotype came up many times. The V call is TRBV28, the J call TRBJ2-5, with TRBD1 matching 8 bases. The CDR3 spans 16 residues. V shed 5 bases, J shed 3 bases, and the junction held 11 bases outside the gene matches. Looked up from germline, CDR1 is MDHEN and CDR2 is SYDVKM. The CDR3 reads CASSHWDRPAEETQYF. The CDR3 DNA reads as TGTGCCAGCAGTCACTGGGACAGGCCCGCGGAAGAGACCCAGTACTTC.

This chain uses TRBV6-1 with TRBJ1-5; no reliable D call. V was cut by 2 bases and J by 6 bases, with 8 bases left in between. In germline, CDR1 is MNHNS, CDR2 SASEGT. CDR3 length: 13 residues. CDR3 amino acids: CASSETRRQPQHF. The CDR3 DNA reads as TGTGCCAGCAGTGAAACTAGGCGTCAGCCCCAGCATTTT.

This clonotype was detected ten times or more. The CDR3 spells CASDTTSGAYNEQFF. The DNA of the CDR3 is TGTGCCAGCGACACGACTAGCGGAGCCTACAATGAGCAGTTCTTC. The chain carries TRBV7-9 and TRBJ2-1, with 9 bases aligning to TRBD2. V dropped 8 bases and J dropped 2; count of bases not matched to a gene: 7. Germline V CDR1 and CDR2: SEHNR, FQNEAQ (reference sequence). CDR3 length: 15 residues.